This T cell receptor beta chain is from a study of T cell responses to AZD1222 COVID-19 vaccine. The V and J ends lost 4 bases and 0 bases, in that order; junction bases with no gene match: 7. There are 16 residues in the CDR3. Germline V gives CDR1 SGHRS, CDR2 YFSETQ. TCRdb's copy holds only in-frame clones and misses some; the assay was immunoSEQ multiplex PCR. There are 150,000 to 200,000 clones in the sample; more than 80% occur only once, and about 3.9% lies in the top ten. This TCR came from an adult in good health. The source material was peripheral blood, sampled on day 0 of AZD1222 vaccination. This rearrangement joins TRBV5-1 to TRBJ2-3, with 8 bases that match TRBD2. The CDR3 sequence: CASSIPSGRSTDTQYF. The CDR3 DNA reads TGCGCCAGCAGCATCCCTAGCGGGCGGAGCACAGATACGCAGTATTTT.